Given below is one T cell receptor (beta chain) in context. The antigen is unknown. This may come from a read error, since a much larger clone is one base off. This sample was taken from a study of T cells in Graves' hyperthyroidism and ophthalmopathy. CDR3 size: 16 residues. Per the germline V gene, CDR1 is DFQATT and CDR2 is SNEGSKA (reference sequence). Researchers defined stable Graves' hyperthyroidism as no ophthalmopathy progression within 18 months. Researchers amplified the TCR beta CDR3 regions from RNA transcripts. Using the HTBI primer set, a first-round RT-PCR was run on the TCR CDR3. TCRdb re-derived calls from the multiplex PCR reads in MiXCR, one entry per CDR3 protein. The sample yields hundreds of thousands of distinct CDR3 sequences, approximately 15% seen once. Study-wide results and caveats: Most thyroid clonotypes expanded above 0.001 were also detected in blood. It was a median around seven months before onset that the model predicted ophthalmopathy.

This TCR derives from a woman between 18 and 30 years old with Graves' hyperthyroidism. Sequencing was performed on blood. This rearrangement joins TRBV20-1 to TRBJ1-5, with 10 positions matching TRBD1. The CDR3 DNA reads as TGCAGTGCTAGAGGGGACAGGGGAGTTGGCAATCAGCCCAAGCATTTT. This gives the protein CSARGDRGVGNQPKHF.